This is a list of T cell receptor beta chains from one sample in a study of cytomegalovirus exposure and HLA in healthy donors. Data came from immunoSEQ multiplex PCR; TCRdb stores just in-frame clones and leaves some out. Here the sample spans around 300,000 clones, roughly 70% being singletons. Sequenced input: PBMCs. Receptors originate from a female donor in good health and CMV-seronegative. The CDR3 runs from the conserved cysteine through the conserved F or W. Each record gives: V gene, J gene, CDR3 protein.

TRBV6-5	TRBJ1-6	CASRDSGPPLHF
TRBV5-1	TRBJ2-5	CASSLAGWEEETQYF
TRBV5-4	TRBJ2-1	CASATSGSEQFF
TRBV5-6	TRBJ2-5	CASSLSGSGETQYF
TRBV6-5	TRBJ2-7	CASSYLGSRSYEQYF
TRBV9	TRBJ2-2	CASSTGGERNTGELFF
TRBV4-1	TRBJ2-7	CASSQGPGGSYEQYF
TRBV18	-	CASSPLGSYEQYF
TRBV21-1	TRBJ1-1	CASSKEAGTGTVTEAFF
TRBV5-4	TRBJ1-2	CASREGAYGYTF
TRBV7-9	TRBJ2-5	CASSLGQWGETQYF
TRBV11-2	TRBJ2-7	CASTLGTSGSYEQYF
TRBV6-5	TRBJ2-1	CASRPGQSYNEQFF
TRBV6-1	TRBJ1-1	CASRGAEAFF
TRBV5-6	TRBJ2-5	CASSLEGQGWTKTQYF
TRBV2	TRBJ2-2	CATFTGQGSTGELFF
TRBV7-9	TRBJ2-1	CSSSSFGQGAGDEQFF
TRBV14	-	CASSPRPRAYEQYF
TRBV11-3	TRBJ2-2	CASQVQGTGELFF
TRBV6-4	TRBJ2-3	CASSERSGFTDTQYF
TRBV12-5	TRBJ1-6	CASAGSNSPLHF
TRBV19	TRBJ1-1	CASSNRGTEAFF
TRBV7-9	TRBJ2-7	CASSLGSLEWQYF
TRBV13	TRBJ1-1	CASSYPDLGNTEAFF
TRBV7-9	TRBJ2-2	CASSISRLNTGELFF
TRBV29-1	TRBJ1-2	CSVGQLLNYGYTF
TRBV28	TRBJ1-6	CASRGQSSYNSPLHF
TRBV7-9	TRBJ2-3	CAIHATSGPWDTQYF
TRBV18	TRBJ2-5	CASSGQYQETQYF
TRBV19	TRBJ1-2	CASSIEGRPNYGYTF
TRBV15	TRBJ2-6	CATSRERGGASSGANVLTF
TRBV7-2	TRBJ2-7	CASSPDGTGPYEQYF
TRBV18	-	CASSETSGSSYEQYF
TRBV18	TRBJ2-7	CASSPPGLAGSYEQYF
TRBV6-1	TRBJ1-1	CASSVGTSRVATEAFF
TRBV13	TRBJ1-3	CASSLEGEGTIYF
TRBV27	TRBJ1-2	CASSLMRAAGNGYTF
TRBV10-3	TRBJ2-1	CAISGKGDHNEQFF
TRBV25-1	TRBJ2-7	CATGTSGSGEQYF
TRBV2	TRBJ1-1	CAIPRENTEAFF
TRBV7-7	TRBJ2-7	CASSRTSGRGLYEQYF
TRBV9	TRBJ1-3	CASSVTGVSSGNTIYF
TRBV16	TRBJ1-4	CASSQSPPLREKLFF
TRBV5-8	TRBJ2-3	CASSFRDTQYF
TRBV7-9	TRBJ2-1	CASTLLAGTTYNEQFF
TRBV6-5	TRBJ1-5	CASSTTGMGQPQHF
TRBV4-2	TRBJ2-1	CASSQDPSGTYNEQFF
TRBV5-6	TRBJ2-7	CASSLGWGQGADEQYF